These 27 T cell receptor beta chains were sequenced from one sample in a study of blood T cell repertoires in COVID-19. This table comes from immunoSEQ multiplex PCR, and its TCRdb copy is limited to in-frame clones, with some not included. The sample lists roughly 300,000 clones; 83% were seen once. The sequenced sample consisted of peripheral blood. These receptors all come from a woman aged 45-65 years who had recovered from COVID-19.

The chain employs TRBV18 and TRBJ2-7, with 14 positions matching TRBD2. J gave up 4 bases and V 2 bases, and 7 bases lay outside the gene matches. Germline V gene lookup returns CDR1 KGHSH and CDR2 LQKENI. This CDR3 region has 17 residues. The CDR3 loop is CASSPEGLAGVRYEQYF. CDR3 DNA: TGTGCCAGCTCACCAGAGGGACTAGCGGGAGTACGATACGAGCAGTACTTC.

The chain carries TRBV3-1 (or the pseudogene TRBV3-2) and TRBJ2-7; 8 nucleotides match TRBD2. CDR3 length: 21 amino acids. CDR1 and CDR2 from the germline V gene are LGHDT and YNNKEL (reference sequence). Trimming took 4 bases from V and 2 from J; bases not matched to a gene: 25. The CDR3: CASSPLRIGLQHPGGAYEQYF. The CDR3, as DNA: TGTGCCAGCAGCCCCCTGCGTATTGGCTTACAACATCCCGGGGGGGCCTACGAGCAGTACTTC.

The chain employs TRBV18 and TRBJ2-5; 9 nucleotides match TRBD1. Unmatched junction bases numbered 11, after V lost 1 base and J lost 2 bases. This CDR3 spans 18 amino acids. Per the germline V gene, CDR1 is KGHSH and CDR2 is LQKENI. Here the CDR3 reads CASSPRSRDRVGQETQYF. The CDR3 DNA follows: TGTGCCAGCTCACCACGCTCTCGGGACAGGGTCGGTCAAGAGACCCAGTACTTC.

The CDR3 DNA reads as TGTGCCAGTAGTCCCCCCCCTCAGGGAAGACATCAGCCCCAGCATTTT. Its protein is CASSPPPQGRHQPQHF. V usage is TRBV19 and J usage is TRBJ1-5; maybe TRBD1 (5 bases). The CDR3 covers 16 residues. Per germline, CDR1 LNHDA and CDR2 SQIVND (reference sequence). V dropped 5 bases and J dropped 5 bases, with 19 bases sitting between them.

The J gene is TRBJ2-7, the V gene TRBV9, with 10 bases aligning to TRBD2. The CDR3 totals 16 residues. J was trimmed by 6 bases and V by 0 bases; bases with no gene match: 9. CDR1 SGDLS and CDR2 YYNGEE come from the germline V gene. CDR3 coding DNA: TGTGCCAGCAGCGTAGTCCCTAGCGGGGGTATCGGCGAGCAGTACTTC. It is translated as CASSVVPSGGIGEQYF.

The V gene is TRBV7-2, the J gene TRBJ1-1; D may be TRBD1 (6 bases). This CDR3 comprises 14 residues. The V and J ends lost 5 bases and 2 bases respectively, with 12 bases between them. Germline CDR1 SGHTA, CDR2 FQGNSA. The CDR3, as DNA: TGTGCCAGCAGCCCGAAACAGGGAAACACTGAAGCTTTCTTT. This sequence encodes CASSPKQGNTEAFF.

In regard to this clone: At the DNA level, this CDR3 is encoded by other sequences in the same sample as well. This chain connects TRBV7-2 to TRBJ2-1, with 9 bases matching TRBD1. Germline V gene lookup returns CDR1 SGHTA and CDR2 FQGNSA. V shed 3 bases, J shed 1 base, and the junction held 1 base outside the gene matches. The CDR3 extends over 15 amino acids. The CDR3 DNA reads as TGTGCCAGCAGCTTGGACAGGGGATCCTACAATGAGCAGTTCTTC. The encoded protein is CASSLDRGSYNEQFF.

This chain links TRBV12-3 or TRBV12-4 with TRBJ2-7; D remains ambiguous. This CDR3 region has 13 residues. Between the trimmed V and J ends, which lost 3 bases and 5 bases, there was a span of 11 bases. The CDR3 reads CASSFLGRNEQYF. The DNA for the CDR3 is TGTGCCAGCAGTTTTCTCGGCAGGAACGAGCAGTACTTC.

The chain joins TRBV7-2 to TRBJ2-7; 10 bases are a match to TRBD1. This CDR3 is 15 amino acids long. The germline CDR1 and CDR2 sequences are SGHTA and FQGNSA. Unmatched junction bases numbered 6, after V lost 4 bases and J lost 3 bases. CDR3 DNA: TGTGCCAGCAGCTCTCCGGGACAGGGGAACTACGAGCAGTACTTC. Translating gives CASSSPGQGNYEQYF.

The sample holds a few counts of this clone. V and J are TRBV2 and TRBJ1-1; 7 nucleotides match TRBD1. From germline, CDR1 is SNHLY and CDR2 FYNNEI. There are 14 residues in the CDR3. Trimming at V came to 2 bases and at J to 3 bases, leaving 3 bases not matched to a gene. The CDR3 coding sequence is TGTGCCAGCAGTGAACAGGGGGAGGACACTGAAGCTTTCTTT. It yields the protein CASSEQGEDTEAFF. The variable domain in full, with the rest retrieved from reference TRBV2 and TRBJ1-1, is EPEVTQTPSHQVTQMGQEVILRCVPISNHLYFYWYRQILGQKVEFLVSFYNNEISEKSEIFDDQFSVERPDGSNFTLKIRSTKLEDSAMYFCASSEQGEDTEAFFGQGTRLTVV.

The V and J genes are TRBV6-2 or TRBV6-3 and TRBJ2-4; 10 bases are a match to TRBD1. The CDR3 is made up of 16 amino acids. Germline trimming cut 0 bases from V and 5 bases from J; bases unmatched to any gene: 4. Germline CDR1 reads MNHEY; CDR2 reads SVGEGT. CDR3 loop: CASSYSRTGGENIQYF. Written as DNA, the CDR3 is TGTGCCAGCAGTTACTCAAGGACAGGGGGGGAAAACATTCAGTACTTC.

The chain has TRBV9 and TRBJ1-6, with 9 bases matching TRBD1. This CDR3 contains 15 residues. Trimming took 4 bases from V and 10 from J; bases not matched to a gene: 9. CDR1 is SGDLS, CDR2 YYNGEE, per germline. CDR3 sequence (DNA): TGTGCCAGCAGCCCTTTGGGACAGGGCCGATCACCCCTCCACTTT. Translating it yields CASSPLGQGRSPLHF.

This chain's CDR3 is CASSPLGQGAYNEQFF. The CDR3 DNA reads TGTGCCAGCAGCCCGTTGGGACAGGGGGCCTACAATGAGCAGTTCTTC. The chain joins TRBV9 to TRBJ2-1, with 11 bases matching TRBD1. This CDR3 is built from 16 residues. Trimming removed 4 bases from V and 2 bases from J; junction bases left unmatched: 5. Germline V gene lookup returns CDR1 SGDLS and CDR2 YYNGEE.

The V call is TRBV2, the J call TRBJ2-7, with no clear D. Per the germline V gene, CDR1 is SNHLY and CDR2 is FYNNEI. The CDR3 consists of 10 residues. V dropped 8 bases and J dropped 4 bases, with 6 bases sitting between them. The CDR3 protein is CASGPYEQYF. DNA of the CDR3: TGTGCCAGCGGCCCTTACGAGCAGTACTTC.

The chain links TRBV19 to TRBJ1-6, with a weak D call TRBD1 (6 bases). Germline assignment: CDR1 LNHDA and CDR2 SQIVND (reference sequence). This CDR3 spans 14 amino acids. V was trimmed by 7 bases and J by 8 bases, leaving 15 bases between them. The CDR3 DNA follows: TGTGCCAGTACCGTCACAGGGTCCGATTCACCCCTCCACTTT. It is translated as CASTVTGSDSPLHF.

This clone appeared a single time. This chain joins TRBV20-1 and TRBJ1-3; no reliable D call. The V gene lost 6 bases and the J gene lost 6 bases, with 9 bases spanning the gap. This CDR3 has 11 residues. Germline V lookup: CDR1 DFQATT, CDR2 SNEGSKA (reference sequence). CDR3 DNA: TGCAGTGCGCCTTGGGCAAACACCATATATTTT. It encodes CSAPWANTIYF.

The genes are TRBV27 and TRBJ2-3; 9 bases agree with TRBD1. Losses at the gene ends were 9 bases for V and 2 bases for J; bases not matched to a gene: 6. This CDR3 is built from 14 residues. The germline gives CDR1 MNHEY, CDR2 SMNVEV (reference sequence). CDR3: CASSDRGVTDTQYF. As DNA, the CDR3 is TGTGCCAGTTCCGACAGGGGGGTCACAGATACGCAGTATTTT.

This chain connects TRBV3-1 (or the pseudogene TRBV3-2) to TRBJ2-2; D not resolved. V was cut by 0 bases and J by 9 bases, with 8 bases left in between. Germline values: CDR1 LGHDT, CDR2 YNNKEL (reference sequence). The CDR3 is 13 amino acids. CDR3 sequence reads: CASSQEAPRELFF. The CDR3 DNA reads TGTGCCAGCAGCCAAGAGGCTCCTCGGGAGCTGTTTTTT.

The CDR3: CASSLGDRNTEAFF. The CDR3 DNA reads TGTGCCAGCAGCCTAGGCGACAGGAACACTGAAGCTTTCTTT. The V and J genes are TRBV4-2 and TRBJ1-1, with D possibly TRBD1 on 5 matching bases. Trimming pared 4 bases from V and 1 base from J, leaving 10 bases between. The length of the CDR3 is 14 residues. Germline-derived CDR1 and CDR2 are LGHNA and YNFKEQ.

The CDR3: CASSLGDRGTGELFF. CDR3 nucleotides: TGCGCCAGCAGCTTGGGGGACAGGGGGACCGGGGAGCTGTTTTTT. The chain employs TRBV5-1 and TRBJ2-2; 11 nucleotides align to TRBD1. V was clipped by 0 bases and J by 5 bases; unmatched bases: 0. This CDR3 has 15 amino acids. Germline V CDR1 and CDR2: SGHRS, YFSETQ.

V and J are TRBV3-1 (or the pseudogene TRBV3-2) and TRBJ1-1; no definite D call. V lost 5 bases and J lost 7, with 17 bases in between. The CDR3 is 14 residues long. From germline, CDR1 is LGHDT and CDR2 YNNKEL (reference sequence). The CDR3 region has the DNA TGTGCCAGCAGCTCCCAGACCACGCGGGGTGAAGCTTTCTTT. Protein sequence: CASSSQTTRGEAFF.

CDR3 nucleotides: TGTGCCAGCAGACCGGGACTGATGAACACTGAAGCTTTCTTT. Its translation: CASRPGLMNTEAFF. The chain recombines TRBV28 with TRBJ1-1; perhaps TRBD1 as D (5 bases). The CDR3 runs 14 residues. From germline, CDR1 is MDHEN and CDR2 SYDVKM. Trimming removed 6 bases at V and 0 bases at J, with 11 bases between.

J is TRBJ1-1 and V is TRBV4-1; D gene unclear. This CDR3 is 14 amino acids long. In germline, CDR1 is MGHRA, CDR2 YSYEKL. V was cut by 1 base and J by 0 bases, with 6 bases left in between. CDR3 nucleotides: TGCGCCAGCAGCCAAGGACATCTGAACACTGAAGCTTTCTTT. Protein: CASSQGHLNTEAFF.

The chain has TRBV6-2 or TRBV6-3 and TRBJ1-2; TRBD1 might be the D (6 bases). The V gene's germline CDR1 is MNHEY and CDR2 SVGEGT. V was trimmed by 6 bases and J by 4 bases, leaving 18 bases between them. The CDR3 has 15 amino acids. CDR3 nucleotides: TGTGCCAGCAGCAGCTCTCGACAGGTGACCTATGGCTACACCTTC. This codes for CASSSSRQVTYGYTF.

The chain joins TRBV7-3 to TRBJ2-1; 10 positions agree with TRBD2. CDR3 length: 15 residues. Germline assignment: CDR1 SGHTA and CDR2 FQGTGA. J was trimmed by 9 bases and V by 5 bases; bases with no gene match: 10. CDR3: CASSLDPSGGGEQFF. CDR3 nucleotides: TGTGCCAGCAGCCTAGACCCTAGCGGGGGAGGTGAGCAGTTCTTC.

This clone was recorded only once. J is TRBJ1-3 and V is TRBV5-1; 9 positions match TRBD1. J gave up 0 bases and V 4 bases, and 5 bases lay outside the gene matches. CDR1 and CDR2 from the germline V gene are SGHRS and YFSETQ. CDR3 size: 16 residues. The CDR3: CASSATGGSSGNTIYF. CDR3 bases: TGCGCCAGCAGCGCAACAGGGGGCAGCTCTGGAAACACCATATATTTT.

J is TRBJ2-5 and V is TRBV4-1; possibly TRBD1 for D (5 bases). Germline V gene data show CDR1 as MGHRA and CDR2 as YSYEKL. The CDR3 has 13 amino acids. The germline V and J ends were trimmed by 4 bases and 5 bases, with 11 bases remaining between them. CDR3 sequence (DNA): TGCGCCAGCAGCCCCTCAGGGTCCGAGACCCAGTACTTC. The encoded protein is CASSPSGSETQYF.